Detailed here is one T cell receptor beta chain. The data belong to a study of T cell changes during pregnancy in multiple sclerosis. Trimming shortened V by 2 bases and J by 4 bases, and 5 bases separated the two germline ends. Germline V gene sequence: CDR1 SEHNR, CDR2 FQNEAQ (reference sequence). The CDR3 is 12 residues long. Sequencing was performed with immunoSEQ multiplex PCR; in TCRdb, only in-frame clones are kept and a portion is missing. The sample contains tens of thousands of clones, almost 95% of which appear only once. Sequencing was done on a sample of peripheral blood. V usage is TRBV7-9 and J usage is TRBJ1-1; no definite D call. The TCR originated in a female donor with multiple sclerosis, enrolled in a pregnancy study. The CDR3 nucleotides are TGTGCCAGCAGCTTATCGGGCACTGAAGCTTTCTTT. It codes for CASSLSGTEAFF. Full variable domain (remainder filled in from reference TRBV7-9 and TRBJ1-1): DTGVSQNPRHKITKRGQNVTFRCDPISEHNRLYWYRQTLGQGPEFLTYFQNEAQLEKSRLLSDRFSAERPKGSFSTLEIQRTEQGDSAMYLCASSLSGTEAFFGQGTRLTVV.